The rows below give T cell receptor beta chains drawn from one sample of a study of blood T cell repertoires in COVID-19. Profiled with immunoSEQ multiplex PCR; TCRdb holds only in-frame clones, not every one. The sample includes around 230,000 clones, about 81% of them seen just once. The source material was PBMCs or T cells enriched from blood (not recorded which). The receptor source for this set is a man aged 35 to 55 who had recovered from COVID-19. Each CDR3 is given with its conserved first and last residue. The order of the fields is J gene, D gene, V gene, clone size, CDR3 protein, CDR3 DNA. The D gene is left open where the match is weak. The size field is filled for only some rows; it gives once, few, many or a size class.

TRBJ2-1 | TRBD2 | TRBV19 | - | CASSIDSGGDSNEQFF | TGTGCCAGTAGTATAGATTCCGGGGGGGATAGCAATGAGCAGTTCTTC
TRBJ1-1 | - | TRBV7-9 | few | CASSSRNTEAFF | TGTGCCAGCAGCTCCAGGAACACTGAAGCTTTCTTT
TRBJ1-3 | - | TRBV30 | - | CAWTIDRSGNTIYF | TGTGCCTGGACCATAGACAGGTCTGGAAACACCATATATTTT
TRBJ1-1 | TRBD1 | TRBV5-4 | - | CASSRGGQGNTEAFF | TGTGCCAGCAGCCGGGGAGGACAGGGGAACACTGAAGCTTTCTTT
TRBJ2-4 | - | TRBV29-1 | - | CSVEETKNIQYF | TGCAGCGTTGAGGAGACCAAAAACATTCAGTACTTC
TRBJ1-1 | TRBD1 | TRBV7-9 | - | CASSLRQGVNTEAFF | TGTGCCAGCAGCTTAAGACAGGGCGTGAACACTGAAGCTTTCTTT
TRBJ1-1 | TRBD1 | TRBV4-1 | - | CASSSRWEQGKGSTEAFF | TGCGCCAGCAGCTCAAGGTGGGAACAGGGGAAGGGGTCCACTGAAGCTTTCTTT
TRBJ1-3 | - | TRBV6-5 | few | CASISRTTGNTIYF | TGTGCCAGCATTTCCAGGACAACTGGAAACACCATATATTTT
TRBJ2-7 | TRBD2 | TRBV18 | - | CASSPPGLESGEQYF | TGTGCCAGCTCACCACCCGGACTAGAGTCGGGCGAGCAGTACTTC
TRBJ2-5 | TRBD2 | TRBV4-2 | once | CASSQGASGGQETQYF | TGTGCCAGCAGCCAAGGGGCTAGCGGGGGGCAAGAGACCCAGTACTTC
TRBJ2-7 | TRBD1 | TRBV7-9 | - | CASSSSGTGKGEQYF | TGTGCCAGCAGCTCATCCGGGACAGGCAAAGGCGAGCAGTACTTC
TRBJ2-1 | TRBD2 | TRBV5-1 | - | CASSIGTSGVGQFF | TGCGCCAGCAGCATAGGGACTAGCGGGGTAGGGCAGTTCTTC